These 15 T cell receptor beta chains share one sample of origin, sequenced in a study of T cell changes during pregnancy in multiple sclerosis (dated by TCRdb to about 2019). The library was prepared using the immunoSEQ multiplex PCR assay. As stored in TCRdb, this immuneACCESS dataset retains in-frame rearrangements with V and J assigned. A fraction of the clones does not appear; measured against another copy, unresolved V genes explain less than half of the discrepancy, and the remainder lacks a known reason. Recorded for this sample are tens of thousands of clones; around nine tenths of them occurred a single time. Approximately 0.39% of the sample is held by the ten biggest clonotypes. The sequenced sample was CD4+ T cells from peripheral blood mononuclear cells, obtained in the second trimester of pregnancy. The receptor source for this set is a female donor with multiple sclerosis, enrolled in a pregnancy study.

This sequence joins TRBV11-2 and TRBJ2-1, with D possibly matching TRBD1 (5 bases). The CDR3 covers 16 residues. Germline V gene sequence: CDR1 SGHAT, CDR2 FQNNGV. V was cut by 0 bases and J by 0 bases, with 9 bases left in between. CDR3 region: CASSLDGASSYNEQFF. Here the CDR3 DNA reads TGTGCCAGCAGCTTAGATGGGGCTAGCTCCTACAATGAGCAGTTCTTC.

The CDR3 here is CASSQMRTSGGAQDTQYF. The CDR3 DNA sequence: TGTGCCAGCAGTCAAATGCGAACTAGCGGGGGAGCACAAGATACGCAGTATTTT. The rearrangement links TRBV7-3 to TRBJ2-3; 11 bases agree with TRBD2. Looked up from germline, CDR1 is SGHTA and CDR2 is FQGTGA. V gave up 6 bases and J gave up 5 bases; unmatched junction bases: 16. This CDR3 has 18 amino acids.

The chain combines TRBV18 with TRBJ1-6, with D possibly TRBD1 on 6 matching bases. Trimming took 6 bases from V and 9 from J, leaving 18 bases between them. Looked up from germline, CDR1 is KGHSH and CDR2 is LQKENI. The CDR3 runs 15 residues. CDR3 bases: TGTGCCAGCTCTCCAGCAGGGGTATACGGTTCACCCCTCCACTTT. It specifies CASSPAGVYGSPLHF.

CDR3 protein: CASHSGRAPEQYF. The CDR3 coding sequence is TGTGCCAGTCATAGCGGGAGGGCCCCCGAGCAGTACTTC. The chain recombines TRBV2 with TRBJ2-7, with 11 bases aligning to TRBD2. The CDR3 is 13 residues long. V lost 9 bases, J lost 6 bases, and 7 bases stayed unmatched. Per germline, CDR1 SNHLY and CDR2 FYNNEI.

The gene calls are TRBV6-5 and TRBJ1-5; D gene ambiguous. CDR1 is MNHEY, CDR2 SVGAGI, per germline. V lost 2 bases and J 5 bases, leaving 10 bases between the germline ends. The CDR3 sequence is 14 residues long. The CDR3, as DNA: TGTGCCAGCAGTTACGGGGTGGGAGATCAGCCCCAGCATTTT. Translation: CASSYGVGDQPQHF.

J is TRBJ1-3 and V is TRBV9; D is possibly TRBD1 (6 bases). Germline CDR1 is SGDLS and CDR2 is YYNGEE. This CDR3 is 15 amino acids long. V was cut by 0 bases and J by 0 bases, with 7 bases left in between. The CDR3 spells CASSVGGGSGNTIYF. The CDR3 DNA follows: TGTGCCAGCAGCGTAGGAGGGGGCTCTGGAAACACCATATATTTT.

The chain is built from TRBV5-5 and TRBJ1-2; TRBD1 agrees at 7 bases. This CDR3 spans 13 amino acids. With 6 bases clipped from V and 3 bases from J, the junction kept 5 bases outside the gene matches. In germline, CDR1 is SGHKS, CDR2 YYEKEE (reference sequence). CDR3 region: CASTLTGDYGYTF. CDR3 coding DNA: TGTGCCAGCACCCTTACAGGGGACTATGGCTACACCTTC.

This clone was picked up a small number of times. The chain couples TRBV28 to TRBJ2-1; TRBD1 matches at 8 bases. The germline V gene encodes CDR1 MDHEN and CDR2 SYDVKM. V trimming: 4 bases; J trimming: 4 bases; junction bases outside the gene matches: 15. This CDR3 contains 18 residues. CDR3 in amino acids: CASSSNDRGFSGYNEQFF. The DNA of the CDR3 is TGTGCCAGCAGTTCAAACGACAGGGGCTTTTCAGGTTACAATGAGCAGTTCTTC.

V is TRBV4-2 and J is TRBJ1-2; D is ambiguous. The V and J ends lost 0 bases and 4 bases respectively, with 3 bases between them. CDR1 is LGHNA and CDR2 is YNFKEQ in the germline V gene. There are 12 residues in the CDR3. The CDR3 bases are TGTGCCAGCAGCCAAGACTCCTATGGCTACACCTTC. It translates to CASSQDSYGYTF.

The chain joins TRBV6-1 to TRBJ1-1; 7 nucleotides align to TRBD1. CDR1 and CDR2 (germline): MNHNS, SASEGT. After removal of 6 bases from V and 8 bases from J, the junction contained 9 bases not matched to a gene. The CDR3 consists of 13 residues. The CDR3 coding sequence is TGTGCCAGCAGACTCACAGGGGCGATAGAAGCTTTCTTT. It translates to CASRLTGAIEAFF.

This clone was observed a few times. The gene calls are TRBV2 and TRBJ1-5; TRBD1 aligns across 8 bases. The CDR3 contains 15 residues. CDR1 is SNHLY and CDR2 is FYNNEI in the germline V gene. The ends lost 6 bases at V and 2 bases at J; junction bases unmatched: 6. The CDR3 DNA reads TGTGCCAGCAGCACAGGGGGGACGGGCAATCAGCCCCAGCATTTT. It encodes CASSTGGTGNQPQHF.

V usage is TRBV7-6 and J usage is TRBJ2-3; 7 bases align to TRBD2. Germline CDR1 reads SGHVS; CDR2 reads FNYEAQ. The CDR3 covers 16 residues. Germline trimming cut 1 base from V and 0 bases from J; bases unmatched to any gene: 4. The DNA for the CDR3 is TGTGCCAGCAGCTTAGGAGCGGGGACTAGCACAGATACGCAGTATTTT. Its translation: CASSLGAGTSTDTQYF. Complete variable domain (other parts from reference TRBV7-6 and TRBJ2-3): GAGVSQSPRYKVTKRGQDVALRCDPISGHVSLYWYRQALGQGPEFLTYFNYEAQQDKSGLPNDRFSAERPEGSISTLTIQRTEQRDSAMYRCASSLGAGTSTDTQYFGPGTRLTVL.

This clone was observed once. The genes are TRBV4-3 and TRBJ1-5; no clear D. Germline lookup yields CDR1 LGHNA and CDR2 YSLEER. V dropped 4 bases and J dropped 0 bases, with 22 bases sitting between them. The CDR3 sequence is 19 residues long. The CDR3 region is CASSPSLFPPKYSNQPQHF. CDR3 in DNA: TGCGCCAGCAGCCCAAGCCTTTTCCCCCCTAAATATAGCAATCAGCCCCAGCATTTT.

The chain recombines TRBV2 with TRBJ1-2, with TRBD1 matching 9 bases. Germline CDR1 reads SNHLY; CDR2 reads FYNNEI. The CDR3 has 15 residues. V lost 9 bases to trimming and J lost 3 bases; unmatched junction nucleotides: 11. CDR3 loop: CASEPPRTGDYGYTF. Here the CDR3 DNA reads TGTGCCAGTGAGCCGCCCAGGACAGGGGACTATGGCTACACCTTC.

The rearrangement joins TRBV7-2 to TRBJ2-3, with D maybe TRBD1 (6 bases). V gave up 5 bases and J gave up 2 bases, with 11 bases separating them. From germline, CDR1 is SGHTA and CDR2 FQGNSA. The length of the CDR3 is 14 residues. The CDR3, as DNA: TGTGCCAGCAGCATAAACAGGGACACAGATACGCAGTATTTT. Amino acid sequence: CASSINRDTDTQYF.